What follows are 3 T cell receptor beta chains derived from one specimen sequenced in a study of blood T cells in healthy people across ages (dated by TCRdb to between 2014 and 2017). Preparation of the library involved 5' RACE. A second roughly 6 to 11 cycle PCR used a sample-barcoded 5' primer and a J-beta primer mix. TCRdb took the public reads, trimmed them with fastp at Q25, ran MiXCR for clone calling and kept in-frame beta chains. All rows with the same CDR3 protein become a single entry with the most common DNA and genes. Here the sample has around 1,900,000 distinct CDR3 sequences; around 40% occur a single time. The biggest ten clones account for more than 20% of the sample. Sequencing was carried out using blood. These receptors were taken from a human donor in good health.

This chain joins TRBV29-1 and TRBJ2-7; 8 bases fit TRBD2. The J call is uncertain, as TRBJ2-5 better fits the DNA end. Germline V gives CDR1 SQVTM, CDR2 ANQGSEA. The CDR3 sequence is 15 residues long. The CDR3 here is CSVSFGGVGRETQYF. The CDR3 DNA is TGCAGCGTTTCCTTCGGGGGGGTTGGAAGGGAGACCCAGTACTTC.

This clonotype was recorded at least ten times. The chain joins TRBV9 to TRBJ2-7, with D maybe TRBD2 (5 bases). Trimming took off 2 bases at V and 0 bases at J, with 15 bases between the two ends. The germline CDR1 and CDR2 sequences are SGDLS and YYNGEE. The CDR3 spans 16 residues. DNA for the CDR3: TGTGCCAGCAGCGTGGCCGGAGGATTTAGCTCCTACGAGCAGTACTTC. Its translation is CASSVAGGFSSYEQYF.

V and J are TRBV7-2 and TRBJ1-5; D remains unclear. V was trimmed by 2 bases and J by 6 bases, leaving 11 bases between them. Germline V CDR1 and CDR2: SGHTA, FQGNSA. This CDR3 comprises 14 residues. CDR3 sequence (DNA): TGTGCCAGCAGCTTATATGGATTGGGTCAGCCCCAGCATTTT. Its translation is CASSLYGLGQPQHF.